This passage covers 7 T cell receptor beta chains from one sample sequenced in a study of post-analysis software for immune sequencing data. General study results and limits: About five TRBV segments appeared more often in patients than in controls, and TRBV5-6, TRBV5-1 and TRBV20-1 were among these.

The antigens for these receptors are not known. Unique molecular identifiers had been added to the TCR beta cDNA libraries. TCRdb processed the PCR reads anew with MiXCR; each CDR3 protein has one entry. The sample lists about 820,000 distinct CDR3 sequences, roughly 50% occurring once. The sample was blood. These receptor sequences come from a girl aged 5 to 17 with multiple sclerosis.

This clonotype turned up a few times. The V and J genes are TRBV11-1 and TRBJ1-1; TRBD1 matches 7 bases. The CDR3 consists of 12 residues. The ends lost 6 bases at V and 10 bases at J; junction bases unmatched: 8. CDR1 is SGHAT and CDR2 is FQDESV in the germline V gene (reference sequence). CDR3 sequence: CASSSGGPAAFF. DNA for the CDR3: TGTGCCAGCAGTTCAGGGGGACCCGCAGCTTTCTTT.

J is TRBJ2-3 and V is TRBV30; no definite D call. Trimming cost V 0 bases and J 5 bases, with 3 bases left between them. The V gene's germline CDR1 is GTSNPN and CDR2 SVGIG (reference sequence). This CDR3 region has 11 residues. Written as DNA, the CDR3 is TGTGCCTGGAGTGTACTAGATACGCAGTATTTT. This translates into CAWSVLDTQYF.

Only a few counts were recorded for this clonotype. The rearrangement joins TRBV5-1 to TRBJ2-5; possibly TRBD2 for D (7 bases). The ends were cut back, 5 bases at V and 2 bases at J, with 16 bases in the middle. CDR3 length: 15 amino acids. Germline loops: CDR1 SGHRS, CDR2 YFSETQ. Here the CDR3 DNA reads TGCGCCAGCAGACAGACGGGGGGCCAACAAGAGACCCAGTACTTC. Translation: CASRQTGGQQETQYF.

The chain combines TRBV5-1 with TRBJ2-1; no clear D. V was clipped by 4 bases and J by 3 bases, with 11 bases between them. Per germline, CDR1 SGHRS and CDR2 YFSETQ. This CDR3 region has 14 residues. The CDR3 protein is CASSEEDHYNEQFF. Written as DNA, the CDR3 is TGCGCCAGCAGCGAAGAGGACCACTACAATGAGCAGTTCTTC.

J is TRBJ2-4 and V is TRBV9, with 9 nucleotides matching TRBD2. The J call may be incorrect, as the DNA end agrees better with TRBJ2-7. This CDR3 is 17 amino acids long. CDR1 and CDR2 from the germline V gene are SGDLS and YYNGEE. CDR3 residues: CASSVGVSGSPRGEQYF. The DNA of the CDR3 is TGTGCCAGCAGCGTAGGCGTTAGCGGGAGCCCTAGGGGCGAGCAGTACTTC.

The V and J genes are TRBV14 and TRBJ2-5; TRBD1 matches at 11 bases. Trimming took 3 bases from V and 5 from J; bases not matched to a gene: 17. This CDR3 has 19 amino acids. The germline V gene has CDR1 SGHDN and CDR2 FVKESK. This CDR3 is CASSHPKRTGQGALETQYF. Written as DNA, the CDR3 is TGTGCCAGCAGCCACCCGAAGAGGACCGGACAGGGGGCGCTTGAGACCCAGTACTTC.

V usage is TRBV29-1 and J usage is TRBJ2-7; D is unclear. Germline V gene lookup returns CDR1 SQVTM and CDR2 ANQGSEA. The CDR3 covers 13 residues. V lost 5 bases and J lost 2, with 13 bases in between. The CDR3 spells CSVYEHSPYEQYF. The CDR3 nucleotides are TGCAGCGTTTACGAGCATAGTCCCTACGAGCAGTACTTC.